This record concerns one TCR beta chain sequence. As yet, its antigen is unknown. Germline CDR1 SGHRS, CDR2 YFSETQ. V was cut by 0 bases and J by 5 bases, with 14 bases left in between. The length of the CDR3 is 15 residues. Amplification of TCR beta CDR3 regions was performed using RNA transcripts as template. When the TCR CDR3 underwent first-round RT-PCR, the HTBI primer set was used. MiXCR, run by TCRdb on the multiplex PCR reads, gives a single entry per CDR3 protein. The sample yields hundreds of thousands of distinct CDR3 sequences, about two fifths seen once. This entry comes from a study of T cells in Graves' hyperthyroidism and ophthalmopathy. Whole-study findings and limits: Also found in blood were most expanded thyroid clonotypes above 0.001. Before onset, by a median of approximately 5.9 months, the model predicted ophthalmopathy.

The patients, who ranged from 18 to 65 in age, presented with newly diagnosed hyperthyroidism lasting under 2 months. This sequence was found in a man aged 18 to 35 with Graves' hyperthyroidism. The specimen was blood. The chain employs TRBV5-1 and TRBJ1-1, with a possible D match to TRBD1 (5 bases). CDR3 in DNA: TGCGCCAGCAGCTTGGCCCGGCAGGGCTTAACTGAAGCTTTCTTT. This gives the protein CASSLARQGLTEAFF. Based on the CDR3 plus reference TRBV5-1 and TRBJ1-1, the full variable domain is KAGVTQTPRYLIKTRGQQVTLSCSPISGHRSVSWYQQTPGQGLQFLFEYFSETQRNKGNFPGRFSGRQFSNSRSEMNVSTLELGDSALYLCASSLARQGLTEAFFGQGTRLTVV.